This T cell receptor (beta chain) was sequenced for a study of regulatory T cells in long-lasting Graves disease (dated by TCRdb to 2020 to 2022). Study-level background: Antithyroid drugs had been taken for less than 3 months by newly diagnosed Graves' disease patients. A total of some 33 samples were covered by TCR sequencing, comprising approximately 13 persistent and 20 or so newly diagnosed Graves' disease patients. This study used TCR sequencing and RNA sequencing of peripheral blood to compare persistent Graves' disease patients against newly diagnosed Graves' disease patients. The study was conducted in China and was registered as a clinical trial.

Study-wide conclusions, independent of this receptor: Patients with persistent disease shared more public clonotypes (about 3,000) than newly diagnosed patients did (more than 900). The authors acknowledged the small sample size as a limitation that may reduce accuracy. Only peripheral blood was studied, because thyroid tissue, the primary lesion, was inaccessible. Lower TCR Shannon entropy and fewer highly expanded clones were observed in persistent Graves' disease patients than in newly diagnosed patients, which suggested clonal expansion. Persistent disease showed preferential use of TRBV28, TRBJ1-2 and TRBJ2-5, whereas newly diagnosed disease favored TRBV20-1 and TRBJ2-1. Sequencing and analysis were restricted to the TCR beta chain.

What this sample's time point label stands for: newly diagnosed GD, antithyroid drugs for less than 3 months. For both TCR sequencing and RNA sequencing, RNA was extracted from PBMCs using TRIzol. The diagnosis of Graves' disease was made according to American Thyroid Association guidelines. Patients were recruited from an endocrinology department in Xi'an, China. Each patient gave approximately 10 milliliters of peripheral blood, collected in an EDTA anticoagulant tube. Ficoll Paque Plus density gradient separation was used to isolate PBMCs, and no additional T cell sorting was done. An Agilent 2100 Bioanalyzer and agarose gel were used to assess RNA quality, and a NanoDrop 2000 was used to measure RNA concentration. Libraries were prepared through multiplex PCR. Instrument used: Illumina HiSeq 4000. CDR3 regions were amplified by Arm-PCR with iRepertoire HTBI primers to construct TCR beta libraries. Before sequencing, the PCR products went through gel purification. Regarding the original processing steps: Gene usage analysis of CDR3 amino acid clonotypes relied on the approximately 62 TRBV and around 14 TRBJ segments identified across samples. COPE and FqMerger were used to merge filtered high-quality paired reads into contigs. Contigs were aligned with BLAST to IMGT TRBV, TRBD and TRBJ reference genes, and CDR3 was defined per IMGT. Any clonotype with a frequency above 0.1% was counted as a highly expanded clone. Shannon entropy served as the measure of repertoire diversity, while the Gini coefficient captured V-J evenness. Clonotypes shared by more than one individual were considered public. The public reads were reprocessed in TCRdb via fastp at Q25 and MiXCR, keeping in-frame beta chains. Rows are unified per CDR3 protein, each entry keeping the most common DNA and genes. In this record, the V and J calls reflect TCRdb's handling and not the investigators' own analysis. Within this sample are around 250,000 distinct CDR3 sequences, with 20% of them counted one time only. The ten largest clones take up around 14% of the sample.

V is reduced by 3 bases and J by 8 bases, leaving a spacing of 11 bases between them. The CDR3, cysteine through phenylalanine, is 12 amino acids long. The DNA shown is the 36-base CDR3, in frame from base 1. Per the germline V gene (reference sequence), DFQATT is the CDR1 and SNEGSKA is the CDR2. In regard to this clonotype: The specificity of this receptor is unknown. Base quality data are lacking; no much larger clone is found one base away.

This sequence was found in a female donor with Graves disease. The chain is made from TRBV20-1 and TRBJ2-1, with a weak D call of TRBD1 (5 bases match). Sample: peripheral blood mononuclear cells (PBMCs), taken at new diagnosis, from a patient treated with antithyroid drugs. The CDR3 region: CSAREGVDEQFF. The DNA sequence follows: TGCAGTGCTAGGGAAGGGGTGGATGAGCAGTTCTTC.